The 30 T cell receptor beta chains in this list originate from one sample, sequenced in a study of T cells in Graves' hyperthyroidism and ophthalmopathy. Amplification yielded TCR beta CDR3 regions, with RNA transcripts as the source. In the first-round RT-PCR of the TCR CDR3, the HTBI primer set was used. One entry per CDR3 protein results from TCRdb running MiXCR on the multiplex PCR reads. This sample carries about 640,000 distinct CDR3 sequences, about 14% of them seen once, and the ten largest clones take approximately 12%. What was sequenced was blood. These receptors all stem from a woman aged 45 to 65 with Graves' ophthalmopathy.

This clonotype has a handful of counts. V gene TRBV29-1 combines with J gene TRBJ1-2, with D unclear. CDR1 is SQVTM, CDR2 ANQGSEA, per germline. V was clipped by 5 bases and J by 4 bases, with 8 bases between them. This CDR3 spans 11 amino acids. DNA for the CDR3: TGCAGCGTTTTAGACACCTATGGCTACACCTTC. Protein product: CSVLDTYGYTF.

This clonotype appeared many times. This chain's CDR3 is CASSAGQPYEQYF. The CDR3 DNA sequence: TGTGCCAGCAGTGCGGGACAACCTTACGAGCAGTACTTC. V gene TRBV6-1 combines with J gene TRBJ2-7; weak D call: TRBD1 (6 bases). CDR1 and CDR2 (germline): MNHNS, SASEGT. The V end was cut by 4 bases, the J end by 4 bases, with 11 bases between. The CDR3 totals 13 residues.

This clonotype came up many times. The chain recombines TRBV6-2 or TRBV6-3 with TRBJ2-5, with 8 bases identical to TRBD2. The V and J ends lost 5 bases and 1 base, in that order; junction bases with no gene match: 18. CDR3 length: 19 residues. Germline V gene sequence: CDR1 MNHEY, CDR2 SVGEGT. In nucleotides, the CDR3 is TGTGCCAGCAGTCGACACCGTAGTCGGGAGGGCCCTTTCCAAGAGACCCAGTACTTC. Amino acids: CASSRHRSREGPFQETQYF.

This clonotype was observed at least ten times. The chain employs TRBV11-3 and TRBJ1-1, with D perhaps matching TRBD1 (5 bases). Between the trimmed V and J ends, which lost 5 bases and 4 bases, there was a span of 14 bases. Germline V CDR1 and CDR2: SGHNT, YENEEA. This CDR3 is 14 amino acids long. Here the CDR3 reads CASSLGTGFTEAFF. In nucleotides, the CDR3 is TGTGCCAGCAGCCTCGGGACGGGTTTCACTGAAGCTTTCTTT.

V and J are TRBV28 and TRBJ2-1, with 8 nucleotides matching TRBD1. This CDR3 comprises 11 residues. CDR1 and CDR2 (germline): MDHEN, SYDVKM. With V trimmed by 3 bases and J by 12 bases, 1 base remained unmatched. Here the CDR3 DNA reads TGTGCCAGCAGTTTGGGGACAGGGCAGTTCTTC. Its protein product is CASSLGTGQFF.

The chain carries TRBV28 and TRBJ1-3; unclear D gene. Per germline, CDR1 MDHEN and CDR2 SYDVKM. There are 14 residues in the CDR3. Trimming removed 6 bases at V and 0 bases at J, with 9 bases between. CDR3 sequence reads: CASRPPSSGNTIYF. Written as DNA, the CDR3 is TGTGCCAGCAGGCCCCCATCCTCTGGAAACACCATATATTTT.

Notes on this clonotype: Just one base apart from a much larger clone, this may be a read error. V is TRBV15 and J is TRBJ1-1, with D unclear. The CDR3 spans 13 residues. Germline V gives CDR1 LNHNV, CDR2 YYDKDF (reference sequence). Deletions cut 11 bases from V and 1 base from J, with 14 bases between. The CDR3 spells CAARRTGNTEAFF. DNA for the CDR3: TGTGCCGCCCGCAGGACGGGGAACACTGAAGCTTTCTTT.

This clonotype has a handful of counts. This chain connects TRBV30 to TRBJ2-7, with TRBD1 identical over 7 bases. The CDR3 spans 12 residues. V lost 7 bases to trimming and J lost 6 bases; unmatched junction nucleotides: 9. Germline values: CDR1 GTSNPN, CDR2 SVGIG (reference sequence). The CDR3 is CASGTVGIEQYF. The CDR3 coding sequence is TGTGCCTCGGGGACAGTAGGTATCGAGCAGTACTTC.

This clonotype was found a few times. The genes are TRBV4-3 and TRBJ2-4; D perhaps matches TRBD2 (6 bases). The CDR3 length is 15 residues. Germline CDR1 LGHNA, CDR2 YSLEER. V was clipped by 0 bases and J by 6 bases, with 12 bases between them. CDR3 protein: CASSQDGDSGNIQYF. CDR3 DNA sequence: TGCGCCAGCAGCCAAGATGGGGATAGCGGAAACATTCAGTACTTC.

This chain connects TRBV4-1 to TRBJ1-5; tentative D call: TRBD1 (5 bases). The CDR3 consists of 17 residues. Deletions cut 0 bases from V and 0 bases from J, with 12 bases between. Germline values: CDR1 MGHRA, CDR2 YSYEKL. The CDR3 loop is CASSQEYRPYSNQPQHF. CDR3 in DNA: TGCGCCAGCAGCCAAGAATACAGGCCGTATAGCAATCAGCCCCAGCATTTT.

The V gene is TRBV27, the J gene TRBJ2-6, with D perhaps matching TRBD1 or TRBD2 (5 bases each). The CDR3 covers 15 residues. Per the germline V gene, CDR1 is MNHEY and CDR2 is SMNVEV (reference sequence). V lost 6 bases to trimming and J lost 2 bases, with 11 bases between them. CDR3 bases: TGTGCCAGCAGATTCGGGACCCCTGGGGCCAACGTCCTGACTTTC. Translated, it gives CASRFGTPGANVLTF.

This clonotype was counted ten times or more. This chain joins TRBV28 and TRBJ1-1, with D uncertain. Trimming took 6 bases from V and 9 from J, leaving 14 bases between them. This CDR3 spans 12 amino acids. Germline values: CDR1 MDHEN, CDR2 SYDVKM. CDR3 nucleotide sequence: TGTGCCAGCAGGATGAGGACTTTACAAGCTTTCTTT. Amino acid sequence: CASRMRTLQAFF.

This clonotype was found many times. The rearrangement uses TRBV20-1 and TRBJ1-5; D is ambiguous. The germline V and J ends were trimmed by 6 bases and 0 bases, with 9 bases remaining between them. Germline CDR1 and CDR2: DFQATT and SNEGSKA (reference sequence). The CDR3 is made up of 13 amino acids. In DNA form, the CDR3 reads TGCAGTGCAATGGAATTTAGCAATCAGCCCCAGCATTTT. Its translation: CSAMEFSNQPQHF.

At least ten counts were recorded for this clonotype. The rearrangement links TRBV28 to TRBJ2-3, with 9 bases identical to TRBD2. The CDR3 sequence is 16 residues long. CDR1 is MDHEN, CDR2 SYDVKM, per germline. V shed 6 bases and J 2 bases; nucleotides not matched to a gene: 9. The CDR3 DNA sequence: TGTGCCAGCAGAAAGAGCGGGAGGACTCCCACAGATACGCAGTATTTT. This gives the protein CASRKSGRTPTDTQYF.

This clonotype occurred many times. The CDR3 nucleotides read TGTGCCAGCAGCTTAGTTGGCGGGAGTGGTGAGCAGTTCTTC. This codes for CASSLVGGSGEQFF. The gene calls are TRBV7-6 and TRBJ2-1; 7 bases match TRBD2. The CDR3 is made up of 14 amino acids. Germline CDR1 is SGHVS and CDR2 is FNYEAQ. Trimming took 1 base from V and 9 from J; bases not matched to a gene: 6.

This clonotype was observed a few times. The genes are TRBV18 and TRBJ1-3; no firm D call. Germline CDR1 and CDR2: KGHSH and LQKENI. Trimming took 3 bases from V and 0 from J, leaving 12 bases between them. The CDR3 is 16 residues long. CDR3: CASSPGVSNSGNTIYF. The CDR3 coding sequence is TGTGCCAGCTCACCGGGAGTTTCTAACTCTGGAAACACCATATATTTT.

This clonotype was observed at least ten times. This chain joins TRBV4-2 and TRBJ2-2, with D hard to call. The CDR3 runs to 13 residues. V was clipped by 3 bases and J by 4 bases, with 6 bases between them. Germline V lookup: CDR1 LGHNA, CDR2 YNFKEQ. In DNA form, the CDR3 reads TGTGCCAGCAGCCATGATACCACCGGGGAGCTGTTTTTT. This gives the protein CASSHDTTGELFF.

The CDR3 region is CATSEAIGGYTF. CDR3 DNA sequence: TGTGCCACCAGTGAGGCAATCGGTGGCTACACCTTC. This chain links TRBV24-1 with TRBJ1-2; D gene uncertain. CDR1 and CDR2 from the germline V gene are KGHDR and SFDVKD. V was cut by 4 bases and J by 7 bases, with 9 bases left in between. This CDR3 is 12 amino acids long.

This clonotype was counted at least ten times. The chain recombines TRBV18 with TRBJ1-4, with 10 nucleotides matching TRBD1. Germline V gives CDR1 KGHSH, CDR2 LQKENI. The junction had 10 bases not matched to a gene; V was cut back by 8 bases and J by 7 bases. The CDR3 has 15 residues. The CDR3 sequence: CASRGSGTGAEKLFF. In DNA, the CDR3 is TGTGCCAGCCGTGGTTCCGGGACAGGGGCTGAAAAACTGTTTTTT.

This clonotype has at least ten counts. The gene calls are TRBV6-2 or TRBV6-3 and TRBJ2-7; no reliable D call. The CDR3 spans 12 residues. V was pared by 4 bases and J by 5 bases, with 9 bases between. Germline-derived CDR1 and CDR2 are MNHEY and SVGEGT. CDR3 region: CASSSSGNEQYF. The CDR3 coding sequence is TGTGCCAGCAGTTCATCGGGCAACGAGCAGTACTTC.

This chain uses TRBV10-1 with TRBJ2-1, with 11 bases matching TRBD2. V gave up 7 bases and J gave up 2 bases; unmatched junction bases: 7. CDR1 is WNHNN, CDR2 SYGVQD, per germline (reference sequence). The CDR3 runs to 16 residues. CDR3 in amino acids: CASMASGRIAYNEQFF. The CDR3 DNA follows: TGCGCCAGCATGGCTAGCGGGAGGATCGCCTACAATGAGCAGTTCTTC.

The sample holds many counts of this clonotype. The chain recombines TRBV7-9 with TRBJ2-1; D is possibly TRBD1 (6 bases). The length of the CDR3 is 15 residues. CDR1 and CDR2 (germline): SEHNR, FQNEAQ (reference sequence). With 5 bases removed from V and 7 bases from J, the gap between germline ends came to 18 bases. The CDR3 DNA is TGTGCCAGCAGCGTCATGCTGGGGGCGGTTAATGAGCAGTTCTTC. This encodes CASSVMLGAVNEQFF.

This clonotype was counted ten times or more. The rearrangement links TRBV11-1 to TRBJ1-2; D remains ambiguous. V gave up 1 base and J gave up 6 bases, with 18 bases separating them. The length of the CDR3 is 16 residues. Germline lookup yields CDR1 SGHAT and CDR2 FQDESV (reference sequence). CDR3 DNA: TGTGCCAGCAGCTTAGGACCGGACCTGGCGATGAATGGCTACACCTTC. This sequence encodes CASSLGPDLAMNGYTF.

This clonotype was seen repeatedly, ten times or more. The chain combines TRBV2 with TRBJ1-5; D unclear. The CDR3 sequence is 13 residues long. The V and J ends lost 8 bases and 7 bases respectively, with 15 bases between them. Per germline, CDR1 SNHLY and CDR2 FYNNEI. For the CDR3, the DNA is TGTGCCAGCCAACTTTATAGTGAGCAGCCCCAGCATTTT. Its translation: CASQLYSEQPQHF.

This clonotype was detected ten times or more. This chain links TRBV2 with TRBJ2-5; TRBD2 aligns across 9 bases. The length of the CDR3 is 15 residues. Unmatched junction bases numbered 3, after V lost 2 bases and J lost 2 bases. Germline V lookup: CDR1 SNHLY, CDR2 FYNNEI. DNA of the CDR3: TGTGCCAGCAGTGAAAGGCTAGCGGGACAAGAGACCCAGTACTTC. Its translation is CASSERLAGQETQYF.

Many counts were recorded for this clonotype. V and J are TRBV7-3 and TRBJ2-1, with TRBD2 identical over 11 bases. CDR3 length: 17 amino acids. Germline CDR1 and CDR2: SGHTA and FQGTGA. The trim removed 3 bases at V and 5 bases at J, leaving 9 bases unmatched. This CDR3 reads CASSFHRGLAADNEQFF. For the CDR3, the DNA is TGTGCCAGCAGCTTTCACAGGGGACTAGCGGCAGACAATGAGCAGTTCTTC. Using reference TRBV7-3 and TRBJ2-1 for the parts outside the CDR3, the full variable domain is GAGVSQTPSNKVTEKGKYVELRCDPISGHTALYWYRQSLGQGPEFLIYFQGTGAADDSGLPNDRFFAVRPEGSVSTLKIQRTERGDSAVYLCASSFHRGLAADNEQFFGPGTRLTVL.

This clonotype was detected many times. This chain uses TRBV6-2 or TRBV6-3 with TRBJ2-3; 9 positions match TRBD2. CDR3 length equals 15 residues. Germline V gene sequence: CDR1 MNHEY, CDR2 SVGEGT. The V and J ends lost 2 bases and 6 bases, in that order; junction bases with no gene match: 6. CDR3 in amino acids: CASSYPSGTSDTQYF. For the CDR3, the DNA is TGTGCCAGCAGTTACCCTTCCGGGACTAGCGATACGCAGTATTTT.

There are many counts of this clonotype. The chain recombines TRBV12-3 or TRBV12-4 with TRBJ2-2; 15 nucleotides line up with TRBD2. V dropped 6 bases and J dropped 0; count of bases not matched to a gene: 8. The CDR3 runs 19 residues. The CDR3 loop is CASRNWTSGRVANTGELFF. The CDR3 DNA reads TGTGCCAGCAGAAACTGGACTAGCGGGAGGGTTGCGAACACCGGGGAGCTGTTTTTT.

Ten or more counts support this clonotype. CDR3 loop: CASGWNTGELFF. The CDR3 region has the DNA TGCGCCAGCGGTTGGAACACCGGGGAGCTGTTTTTT. The gene calls are TRBV5-1 and TRBJ2-2, with unresolved D. The V gene's germline CDR1 is SGHRS and CDR2 YFSETQ. V was pared by 7 bases and J by 1 base, with 5 bases between. The CDR3 loop spans 12 amino acids.

The chain combines TRBV27 with TRBJ1-1; no clear D. CDR1 and CDR2 from the germline V gene are MNHEY and SMNVEV (reference sequence). This CDR3 has 10 amino acids. V lost 8 bases to trimming and J lost 8 bases, with 9 bases between them. The CDR3 nucleotides are TGTGCCAGCCCCCCCCGGGAAGCTTTCTTT. As protein: CASPPREAFF.